Shown below are 6 T cell receptor beta chains from a single sample sequenced in a study of cytomegalovirus exposure and HLA in healthy donors. With 60 Vbeta and 13 Jbeta primers, the PCR was carried out. Sequencing used immunoSEQ multiplex PCR; TCRdb keeps in-frame clones, though not all of them. Here the sample spans some 160,000 clones, nearly 80% being singletons. Material: PBMCs. The receptors originated from a young woman in good health and CMV-seronegative.

The V gene is TRBV19, the J gene TRBJ1-1; D ambiguous. V shed 3 bases and J shed 7 bases, with 12 bases lying between them. This CDR3 has 13 residues. Germline V CDR1 and CDR2: LNHDA, SQIVND (reference sequence). The CDR3 here is CASSILLSGEAFF. The CDR3 DNA follows: TGTGCCAGTAGTATCCTCCTAAGCGGTGAAGCTTTCTTT. The entire variable domain, with the rest obtained from reference TRBV19 and TRBJ1-1, is as follows: DGGITQSPKYLFRKEGQNVTLSCEQNLNHDAMYWYRQDPGQGLRLIYYSQIVNDFQKGDIAEGYSVSREKKESFPLTVTSAQKNPTAFYLCASSILLSGEAFFGQGTRLTVV.

The rearrangement uses TRBV5-4 and TRBJ2-6, with 10 bases that match TRBD2. V dropped 4 bases and J dropped 0; count of bases not matched to a gene: 13. The CDR3 sequence is 20 residues long. The germline CDR1 and CDR2 sequences are SGHNT and YYREEE (reference sequence). The CDR3 DNA reads as TGTGCCAGCAGCGTACTAACCCTAACTAGCGGGGTCTCTGGGGCCAACGTCCTGACTTTC. Translating it yields CASSVLTLTSGVSGANVLTF.

The chain has TRBV2 and TRBJ1-2; D perhaps matches TRBD1 (5 bases). The CDR3 runs to 15 residues. Looked up from germline, CDR1 is SNHLY and CDR2 is FYNNEI. V was trimmed by 3 bases and J by 5 bases, leaving 16 bases between them. The DNA for the CDR3 is TGTGCCAGCAGTGAGGGGCGGGGGGTTGGATATGGCTACACCTTC. Translating it yields CASSEGRGVGYGYTF.

The chain links TRBV5-4 to TRBJ2-5, with 11 positions matching TRBD2. Looked up from germline, CDR1 is SGHNT and CDR2 is YYREEE (reference sequence). V trimming: 4 bases; J trimming: 3 bases; junction bases outside the gene matches: 2. The CDR3 loop spans 14 amino acids. The CDR3 coding sequence is TGTGCCAGCAGCCAGGGACTAGCGGAAGAGACCCAGTACTTC. Protein: CASSQGLAEETQYF.

For this clone: A read error is likely, as this CDR3 ends without the conserved phenylalanine or tryptophan. The chain employs TRBV19 and TRBJ1-2, with D maybe TRBD1 (5 bases). Germline loops: CDR1 LNHDA, CDR2 SQIVND (reference sequence). CDR3 length: 14 residues. V lost 5 bases and J 4 bases, leaving 14 bases between the germline ends. CDR3 amino acids: CASSSDQGVYGYTL. The DNA of the CDR3 is TGTGCCAGTAGTTCCGACCAGGGTGTCTATGGCTACACCCTC.

This chain joins TRBV19 and TRBJ1-2; D gene ambiguous. Trimming cost V 8 bases and J 7 bases, with 17 bases left between them. CDR1 and CDR2 from the germline V gene are LNHDA and SQIVND (reference sequence). The CDR3 has 13 amino acids. The CDR3 region has the DNA TGTGCCAGTTCCGCAGTATTTGGAGTTGGCTACACCTTC. Translated: CASSAVFGVGYTF.